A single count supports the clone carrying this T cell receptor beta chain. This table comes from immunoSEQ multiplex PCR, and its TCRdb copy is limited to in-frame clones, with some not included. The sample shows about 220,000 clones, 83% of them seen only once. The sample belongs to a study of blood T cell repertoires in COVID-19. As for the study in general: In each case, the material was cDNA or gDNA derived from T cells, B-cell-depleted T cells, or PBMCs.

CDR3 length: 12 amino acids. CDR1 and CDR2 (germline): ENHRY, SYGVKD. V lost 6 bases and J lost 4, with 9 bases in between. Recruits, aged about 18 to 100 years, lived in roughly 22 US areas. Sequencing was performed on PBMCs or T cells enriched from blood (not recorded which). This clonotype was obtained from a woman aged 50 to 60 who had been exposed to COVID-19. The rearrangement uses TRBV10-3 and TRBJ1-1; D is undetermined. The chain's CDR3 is CAISVSGTEAFF. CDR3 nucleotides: TGTGCCATCAGCGTCTCAGGCACTGAAGCTTTCTTT.